There are many counts of the clone carrying this TCR beta chain. The record originates from a study of blood T cell repertoires in COVID-19. Germline trimming cut 2 bases from V and 3 bases from J; bases unmatched to any gene: 13. The germline V gene has CDR1 SGHTA and CDR2 FQGNSA. This CDR3 is built from 18 residues. In the study's own analysis: Cell counts per sample came from amplifying reference gene primers. Profiled with immunoSEQ multiplex PCR; TCRdb holds only in-frame clones, not every one. V and J calls and clone size are copied from that table; D and trimming were computed from the DNA. The table has roughly 100,000 clones, about 76% seen once.

Sequenced input: peripheral blood. The receptor was derived from a woman older than 75 with acute or convalescent COVID-19. V usage is TRBV7-2 and J usage is TRBJ2-5, with TRBD1 matching 9 bases. The CDR3 nucleotides are TGTGCCAGCAGCTTACGGGGTCCGGGACAGGGAAGCAAAGAGACCCAGTACTTC. The encoded protein is CASSLRGPGQGSKETQYF. The full variable domain, completed using reference TRBV7-2 and TRBJ2-5, is GAGVSQSPSNKVTEKGKDVELRCDPISGHTALYWYRQSLGQGLEFLIYFQGNSAPDKSGLPSDRFSAERTGGSVSTLTIQRTQQEDSAVYLCASSLRGPGQGSKETQYFGPGTRLLVL.